These 25 T cell receptor beta chains came from one sample sequenced in a study of cytomegalovirus exposure and HLA in healthy donors. Use of 60 Vbeta and 13 Jbeta primers characterized the PCR. Data came from immunoSEQ multiplex PCR; TCRdb stores just in-frame clones and leaves some out. The sample yields around 98,000 clones, roughly two thirds seen once. Sequenced sample: PBMCs. The origin of the receptors is a female donor in good health and CMV-seronegative.

The gene calls are TRBV19 and TRBJ2-3, with D tentatively TRBD2 (5 bases). CDR3 length: 12 residues. Germline values: CDR1 LNHDA, CDR2 SQIVND (reference sequence). Trimming took 8 bases from V and 5 from J, leaving 11 bases between them. The CDR3 sequence: CASQRRGDTQYF. The CDR3 DNA follows: TGTGCCAGTCAACGTCGGGGAGATACGCAGTATTTT.

This clone was observed a handful of times. V is TRBV6-7 and J is TRBJ2-7, with D tentatively TRBD2 (5 bases). TRBV6-7 is reported as an ORF; its role is uncertain. The germline V and J ends were trimmed by 2 bases and 3 bases, with 26 bases remaining between them. The CDR3 runs 19 residues. The CDR3 sequence: CASSYPWRILGISDYEQYF. CDR3 sequence (DNA): TGTGCCAGCAGTTACCCATGGAGGATTCTGGGGATTTCTGACTACGAGCAGTACTTC.

The CDR3, as DNA: TGTGCCAGCAGCTCGACCGGGGGGGCAGATACGCAGTATTTT. The encoded protein is CASSSTGGADTQYF. This chain links TRBV11-2 with TRBJ2-3; 8 bases line up with TRBD2. CDR3 size: 14 residues. Germline V gene data show CDR1 as SGHAT and CDR2 as FQNNGV. J was trimmed by 4 bases and V by 4 bases; bases with no gene match: 4. The complete variable domain, with remaining parts taken from reference TRBV11-2 and TRBJ2-3, reads EAGVAQSPRYKIIEKRQSVAFWCNPISGHATLYWYQQILGQGPKLLIQFQNNGVVDDSQLPKDRFSAERLKGVDSTLKIQPAKLEDSAVYLCASSSTGGADTQYFGPGTRLTVL.

In nucleotides, the CDR3 is TGTGCCAGCAGCTTACGTGGGAGGGGCTCCTACGAGCAGTACTTC. As protein: CASSLRGRGSYEQYF. The chain combines TRBV13 with TRBJ2-7; 7 positions agree with TRBD2. The CDR3 extends over 15 amino acids. The germline V gene encodes CDR1 PRHDT and CDR2 FYEKMQ (reference sequence). Trimming at V came to 2 bases and at J to 0 bases, leaving 4 bases not matched to a gene. Together with reference TRBV13 and TRBJ2-7, the CDR3 gives the full variable domain: AAGVIQSPRHLIKEKRETATLKCYPIPRHDTVYWYQQGPGQDPQFLISFYEKMQSDKGSIPDRFSAQQFSDYHSELNMSSLELGDSALYFCASSLRGRGSYEQYFGPGTRLTVT.

This clone was seen more than once but under ten times. The V call is TRBV6-5, the J call TRBJ2-2, with 11 bases identical to TRBD2. Per the germline V gene, CDR1 is MNHEY and CDR2 is SVGAGI. The junction had 1 base not matched to a gene; V was cut back by 0 bases and J by 4 bases. The CDR3 consists of 16 residues. The chain's CDR3 is CASSYSTSGSTGELFF. The DNA of the CDR3 is TGTGCCAGCAGTTACTCAACTAGCGGGAGCACCGGGGAGCTGTTTTTT.

V is TRBV9 and J is TRBJ1-6; 8 positions match TRBD1. This CDR3 comprises 15 residues. V shed 4 bases, J shed 10 bases, and the junction held 10 bases outside the gene matches. Looked up from germline, CDR1 is SGDLS and CDR2 is YYNGEE. CDR3 nucleotide sequence: TGTGCCAGCAGCCCCATTGGACAGGGCTGGTCACCCCTCCACTTT. Translated, it gives CASSPIGQGWSPLHF.

The rearrangement links TRBV6-6 to TRBJ1-1; D perhaps matches TRBD1 (5 bases). Germline V gene sequence: CDR1 MNHNY, CDR2 SVGAGI (reference sequence). V lost 2 bases and J 5 bases, leaving 15 bases between the germline ends. The CDR3 is made up of 15 amino acids. The DNA for the CDR3 is TGTGCCAGCAGTTACGGCAGGACGTCAGGGACTGAAGCTTTCTTT. Translation: CASSYGRTSGTEAFF.

J is TRBJ2-2 and V is TRBV7-9; D not certain. The V end lost 8 bases, the J end lost 0 bases, and 10 bases lay between the germline ends. The CDR3 covers 14 residues. CDR1 and CDR2 from the germline V gene are SEHNR and FQNEAQ (reference sequence). The CDR3 loop reads CASGREANTGELFF. For the CDR3, the DNA is TGTGCCAGCGGTCGAGAAGCGAACACCGGGGAGCTGTTTTTT.

The gene calls are TRBV27 and TRBJ2-4; D perhaps matches TRBD1 (5 bases). Trimming took 4 bases from V and 3 from J, leaving 10 bases between them. CDR1 is MNHEY, CDR2 SMNVEV, per germline (reference sequence). CDR3 length: 14 amino acids. CDR3 nucleotide sequence: TGTGCCAGCAGTTCAGGGCAGGACAAAAACATTCAGTACTTC. Amino acid sequence: CASSSGQDKNIQYF.

This clone was recorded a few times. This rearrangement joins TRBV6-5 to TRBJ2-7; TRBD2 might be the D (6 bases). The CDR3 is made up of 16 amino acids. V lost 1 base, J lost 2 bases, and 15 bases lay in between. CDR1 MNHEY and CDR2 SVGAGI come from the germline V gene. The CDR3 here is CASSYWGGANPYEQYF. In nucleotides, the CDR3 is TGTGCCAGCAGTTACTGGGGCGGGGCTAACCCCTACGAGCAGTACTTC.

The chain has TRBV6-1 and TRBJ1-1; TRBD1 is a possible D gene (5 bases). Looked up from germline, CDR1 is MNHNS and CDR2 is SASEGT. There are 15 residues in the CDR3. V was cut by 6 bases and J by 0 bases, with 14 bases left in between. In DNA, the CDR3 is TGTGCCAGCAGGATTACGGGACTTTTGAACACTGAAGCTTTCTTT. It is translated as CASRITGLLNTEAFF.

V is TRBV11-2 and J is TRBJ2-7; maybe TRBD2 (6 bases). CDR1 is SGHAT, CDR2 FQNNGV, per germline. Trimming stripped 5 bases from V and 6 bases from J, with 17 bases between. CDR3 size: 14 residues. CDR3 sequence reads: CASSPSWASAEQYF. In DNA, the CDR3 is TGTGCCAGCAGCCCGAGTTGGGCTAGCGCCGAGCAGTACTTC.

This chain connects TRBV6-1 to TRBJ2-7; TRBD2 might be the D (5 bases). CDR3 length: 12 amino acids. Between the trimmed V and J ends, which lost 0 bases and 11 bases, there was a span of 11 bases. CDR1 MNHNS and CDR2 SASEGT come from the germline V gene. The CDR3 sequence is CASSEALRGKYF. CDR3 DNA: TGTGCCAGCAGTGAAGCGCTCAGAGGGAAGTACTTC.

V and J are TRBV29-1 and TRBJ2-3, with D unclear. CDR1 SQVTM and CDR2 ANQGSEA come from the germline V gene. The V gene lost 0 bases and the J gene lost 1 base, with 5 bases spanning the gap. The CDR3 covers 13 residues. For the CDR3, the DNA is TGCAGCGTTGAAGAGGCGGGCACAGATACGCAGTATTTT. Translation gives CSVEEAGTDTQYF.

The chain carries TRBV7-8 and TRBJ2-7; 9 nucleotides match TRBD1. CDR3 length: 12 residues. Germline-derived CDR1 and CDR2 are SGHVS and FQNEAQ. J lost 5 bases, V lost 5 bases, and 1 base had no gene match. The CDR3 sequence is CASSRTGDEQYF. The CDR3 region has the DNA TGTGCCAGCAGCCGGACAGGGGACGAGCAGTACTTC.

This rearrangement joins TRBV10-3 to TRBJ2-1, with 10 positions matching TRBD2. Germline V lookup: CDR1 ENHRY, CDR2 SYGVKD. V lost 7 bases and J lost 4; bases outside the gene matches: 7. The CDR3 covers 15 residues. The CDR3 nucleotides are TGTGCCATCAAAGGGCTAGCGGGAGAATACAATGAGCAGTTCTTC. Its protein product is CAIKGLAGEYNEQFF.

This sequence joins TRBV6-1 and TRBJ2-6; no definite D call. V was cut by 3 bases and J by 4 bases, with 10 bases left in between. Germline CDR1 reads MNHNS; CDR2 reads SASEGT. This CDR3 region has 15 residues. CDR3 region: CASSEPRSGANVLTF. The CDR3 DNA follows: TGTGCCAGCAGTGAGCCCAGGTCGGGGGCCAACGTCCTGACTTTC.

The table lists this clone with a few counts. The chain employs TRBV28 and TRBJ1-2, with 11 nucleotides matching TRBD1. Germline V gene lookup returns CDR1 MDHEN and CDR2 SYDVKM. This CDR3 is 16 amino acids long. Trimming removed 5 bases from V and 4 bases from J; junction bases left unmatched: 9. This chain's CDR3 is CASSPHGQGAGYGYTF. In DNA, the CDR3 is TGTGCCAGCAGTCCTCACGGACAGGGGGCGGGCTATGGCTACACCTTC.

The chain combines TRBV29-1 with TRBJ2-5; 13 positions match TRBD2. The CDR3 is made up of 14 amino acids. CDR1 and CDR2 (germline): SQVTM, ANQGSEA. V lost 5 bases to trimming and J lost 1 base; unmatched junction nucleotides: 1. The CDR3 spells CSVRTSGGQETQYF. The CDR3 DNA sequence: TGCAGCGTTAGGACTAGCGGGGGCCAAGAGACCCAGTACTTC.

The V gene is TRBV7-3, the J gene TRBJ2-1; 11 nucleotides align to TRBD2. The CDR3 loop spans 13 amino acids. J gave up 9 bases and V 3 bases, and 1 base lay outside the gene matches. In germline, CDR1 is SGHTA, CDR2 FQGTGA. CDR3 sequence: CASSFTSGGEQFF. Written as DNA, the CDR3 is TGTGCCAGCAGCTTTACTAGCGGGGGTGAGCAGTTCTTC.

The V call is TRBV9, the J call TRBJ2-1; D possibly corresponds to TRBD2 (5 bases). Trimming shortened V by 0 bases and J by 1 base, and 8 bases separated the two germline ends. This CDR3 is 15 amino acids long. Germline loops: CDR1 SGDLS, CDR2 YYNGEE. In nucleotides, the CDR3 is TGTGCCAGCAGCGTAGATGAGCGGTCCTACAATGAGCAGTTCTTC. Amino acid sequence: CASSVDERSYNEQFF.

The gene calls are TRBV7-6 and TRBJ2-3; 12 bases map to TRBD2. The germline gives CDR1 SGHVS, CDR2 FNYEAQ. The CDR3 totals 16 residues. The ends lost 5 bases at V and 1 base at J; junction bases unmatched: 4. In nucleotides, the CDR3 is TGTGCCAGCAGCCGACTAGCGGGGGTTCGCACAGATACGCAGTATTTT. This sequence encodes CASSRLAGVRTDTQYF.

This clone was seen a handful of times. The rearrangement links TRBV13 to TRBJ2-1; TRBD1 is a possible D gene (6 bases). Trimming left V 5 bases short and J 2 bases short, with 10 bases between. Germline assignment: CDR1 PRHDT and CDR2 FYEKMQ (reference sequence). The CDR3 contains 14 residues. CDR3: CASSLRDTYNEQFF. Here the CDR3 DNA reads TGTGCCAGCAGCCTCCGGGACACCTACAATGAGCAGTTCTTC. The full variable domain, rest sourced from reference TRBV13 and TRBJ2-1, is AAGVIQSPRHLIKEKRETATLKCYPIPRHDTVYWYQQGPGQDPQFLISFYEKMQSDKGSIPDRFSAQQFSDYHSELNMSSLELGDSALYFCASSLRDTYNEQFFGPGTRLTVL.

The chain carries TRBV28 and TRBJ1-4; D might be TRBD1 (6 bases). The V gene's germline CDR1 is MDHEN and CDR2 SYDVKM. The V end lost 2 bases, the J end lost 7 bases, and 11 bases lay between the germline ends. The length of the CDR3 is 14 residues. Written as DNA, the CDR3 is TGTGCCAGCAGTTTAGGGGGGGCGAGTGAAAAACTGTTTTTT. Translated: CASSLGGASEKLFF.

V is TRBV7-9 and J is TRBJ1-1; D might be TRBD1 (5 bases). Trimming took off 2 bases at V and 7 bases at J, with 14 bases between the two ends. The CDR3 totals 14 residues. Looked up from germline, CDR1 is SEHNR and CDR2 is FQNEAQ (reference sequence). CDR3 DNA: TGTGCCAGCAGCTTATTCGGCAGGGAGGATGAAGCTTTCTTT. This translates into CASSLFGREDEAFF.